Following are 29 T cell receptor beta chains from one sample sequenced in a study of CD8 T cells in Susac syndrome (dated by TCRdb to between 2019 and 2020). The library came from the immunoSEQ multiplex PCR assay. RNA was extracted using the RNeasy kit, and roughly 0.45 to 1 ug of the RNA was reverse transcribed with random hexamers. Using fastp trimming at Q25 and MiXCR clonotype assembly, TCRdb reanalyzed the public sequencing data and kept in-frame beta chains. One record per CDR3 amino acid sequence lists the most common genes and DNA. Within this sample are about 100,000 distinct CDR3 sequences, with approximately 95% of them counted one time only. Clones ranked in the top ten supply 0.3% of the sample. The material sequenced was CD8+ T cells from PBMCs. Receptors were obtained from a human donor with Susac syndrome.

This chain uses TRBV4-2 with TRBJ2-7, with TRBD2 matching 8 bases. V gave up 1 base and J gave up 1 base; unmatched junction bases: 12. The germline V gene has CDR1 LGHNA and CDR2 YNFKEQ. The CDR3 contains 18 residues. The CDR3 is CASSQGWIGRGESYEQYF. The DNA of the CDR3 is TGTGCCAGCAGCCAAGGTTGGATCGGGAGGGGCGAGTCCTACGAGCAGTACTTC.

V and J are TRBV7-9 and TRBJ1-2; 7 bases fit TRBD1. V trimming: 7 bases; J trimming: 3 bases; junction bases outside the gene matches: 14. Germline V gives CDR1 SEHNR, CDR2 FQNEAQ (reference sequence). The CDR3 loop spans 16 amino acids. Written as DNA, the CDR3 is TGTGCCAGCAAGGGGGCCGGGTCCCCGGGGGACTATGGCTACACCTTC. Amino acid sequence: CASKGAGSPGDYGYTF. Full variable domain (rest looked up from reference TRBV7-9 and TRBJ1-2): DTGVSQNPRHKITKRGQNVTFRCDPISEHNRLYWYRQTLGQGPEFLTYFQNEAQLEKSRLLSDRFSAERPKGSFSTLEIQRTEQGDSAMYLCASKGAGSPGDYGYTFGSGTRLTVV.

V gene TRBV14 combines with J gene TRBJ2-1, with 7 bases fitting TRBD2. The germline V gene has CDR1 SGHDN and CDR2 FVKESK. Trimming took 3 bases from V and 9 from J; bases not matched to a gene: 8. The CDR3 sequence is 14 residues long. Here the CDR3 reads CASSQHPSGGEQFF. CDR3 nucleotides: TGTGCCAGCAGCCAGCACCCTAGCGGCGGTGAGCAGTTCTTC.

This clonotype was seen a single time. The chain has TRBV2 and TRBJ2-7, with 10 bases identical to TRBD1. CDR1 SNHLY and CDR2 FYNNEI come from the germline V gene. Trimming at V came to 8 bases and at J to 7 bases, leaving 5 bases not matched to a gene. The CDR3 spans 12 residues. In DNA form, the CDR3 reads TGTGCCAGCCGGGACAGGGGATTTGAGCAGTACTTC. The encoded protein is CASRDRGFEQYF.

The chain links TRBV5-6 to TRBJ1-1; no clear D gene. The CDR3 is 16 residues long. Germline-derived CDR1 and CDR2 are SGHDT and YYEEEE. Between the trimmed V and J ends, which lost 4 bases and 5 bases, there was a span of 21 bases. CDR3 sequence reads: CASSPILPPSGTEAFF. The CDR3 region has the DNA TGTGCCAGCAGCCCGATCCTACCCCCTTCGGGGACTGAAGCTTTCTTT.

J is TRBJ1-1 and V is TRBV9; possibly TRBD1 for D (6 bases). Between the trimmed V and J ends, which lost 3 bases and 4 bases, there was a span of 16 bases. The germline V gene encodes CDR1 SGDLS and CDR2 YYNGEE. This CDR3 has 15 residues. This CDR3 is CASSGPKGGSTEAFF. The CDR3 region has the DNA TGTGCCAGCAGCGGGCCCAAGGGGGGGAGCACTGAAGCTTTCTTT.

This chain joins TRBV7-6 and TRBJ2-5; TRBD1 aligns across 9 bases. The CDR3 length is 15 residues. Losses at the gene ends were 5 bases for V and 5 bases for J; bases not matched to a gene: 9. Germline CDR1 and CDR2: SGHVS and FNYEAQ. This CDR3 is CASSPRGQGTETQYF. CDR3 DNA: TGTGCCAGCAGCCCGCGGGGACAGGGTACGGAGACCCAGTACTTC.

This chain links TRBV3-1 with TRBJ2-5; weak D call: TRBD2 (5 bases). V was trimmed by 5 bases and J by 9 bases, leaving 13 bases between them. Germline loops: CDR1 LGHDT, CDR2 YNNKEL (reference sequence). CDR3 length: 12 amino acids. CDR3 sequence reads: CASSGREWAQYF. DNA of the CDR3: TGTGCCAGCAGCGGAAGGGAGTGGGCCCAGTACTTC.

The chain links TRBV29-1 to TRBJ1-1; D remains ambiguous. V was pared by 3 bases and J by 4 bases, with 12 bases between. The germline CDR1 and CDR2 sequences are SQVTM and ANQGSEA. The CDR3 consists of 13 residues. The CDR3: CSVELGWGTEAFF. Here the CDR3 DNA reads TGCAGCGTTGAGCTGGGCTGGGGCACTGAAGCTTTCTTT.

The V call is TRBV4-2, the J call TRBJ2-5, with 15 nucleotides matching TRBD2. The CDR3 extends over 18 amino acids. With V trimmed by 3 bases and J by 0 bases, 5 bases remained unmatched. Germline V gene lookup returns CDR1 LGHNA and CDR2 YNFKEQ. This CDR3 reads CASSHGTSGRTDQETQYF. CDR3 nucleotide sequence: TGTGCCAGCAGCCACGGGACTAGCGGGAGGACAGACCAAGAGACCCAGTACTTC.

This chain joins TRBV9 and TRBJ2-1, with D hard to call. V gave up 0 bases and J gave up 0 bases, with 4 bases separating them. Germline CDR1 reads SGDLS; CDR2 reads YYNGEE. The CDR3 consists of 14 residues. As DNA, the CDR3 is TGTGCCAGCAGCGTAGCCAGCTCCTACAATGAGCAGTTCTTC. Its translation is CASSVASSYNEQFF.

The chain links TRBV13 to TRBJ2-5; D is unresolved. V lost 5 bases, J lost 5 bases, and 18 bases lay in between. CDR1 and CDR2 from the germline V gene are PRHDT and FYEKMQ (reference sequence). CDR3 length: 15 amino acids. CDR3 sequence reads: CASSTRTGIGETQYF. The CDR3 DNA reads as TGTGCCAGCAGCACACGGACGGGTATCGGGGAGACCCAGTACTTC.

The V call is TRBV7-9, the J call TRBJ1-1, with 7 bases aligning to TRBD1. In germline, CDR1 is SEHNR, CDR2 FQNEAQ (reference sequence). V was clipped by 6 bases and J by 5 bases; unmatched bases: 6. This CDR3 comprises 13 residues. DNA for the CDR3: TGTGCCAGCAGGGGACAGAGAGGGACTGAAGCTTTCTTT. It is translated as CASRGQRGTEAFF.

The chain joins TRBV7-2 to TRBJ2-5; D uncertain. Germline CDR1 is SGHTA and CDR2 is FQGNSA. The CDR3 loop spans 14 amino acids. V was pared by 2 bases and J by 5 bases, with 12 bases between. The CDR3 DNA reads TGTGCCAGCAGCTTATTTGTCTTGGGGGAGACCCAGTACTTC. This sequence encodes CASSLFVLGETQYF.

The chain is built from TRBV6-4 and TRBJ2-1; TRBD2 aligns across 13 bases. The CDR3 runs to 14 residues. Germline assignment: CDR1 MRHNA and CDR2 SNTAGT. V dropped 5 bases and J dropped 7; count of bases not matched to a gene: 2. The CDR3 sequence: CASSQLAGGNEQFF. The CDR3 coding sequence is TGTGCCAGCAGTCAACTAGCGGGGGGGAATGAGCAGTTCTTC.

This chain connects TRBV29-1 to TRBJ1-1, with 9 bases lining up with TRBD1. Germline trimming cut 7 bases from V and 5 bases from J; bases unmatched to any gene: 14. Germline V gene sequence: CDR1 SQVTM, CDR2 ANQGSEA. The CDR3 extends over 15 amino acids. CDR3 nucleotide sequence: TGCAGCGGGAGAGACGGGACAGGGAGGAGGACTGAAGCTTTCTTT. Translation gives CSGRDGTGRRTEAFF.

This chain joins TRBV5-1 and TRBJ2-5; TRBD2 matches 10 bases. With 4 bases clipped from V and 1 base from J, the junction kept 7 bases outside the gene matches. Germline CDR1 reads SGHRS; CDR2 reads YFSETQ. This CDR3 has 16 amino acids. In DNA, the CDR3 is TGCGCCAGCAGCCCCCTACTAGCGGGGAGCCAAGAGACCCAGTACTTC. Translating gives CASSPLLAGSQETQYF.

In this sample, this clonotype turned up once. This chain uses TRBV23-1 with TRBJ2-3; D possibly corresponds to TRBD2 (6 bases). TRBV23-1 has ORF status, its function being uncertain. The length of the CDR3 is 13 residues. Trimming removed 2 bases from V and 4 bases from J, with 7 bases in between. DNA of the CDR3: TGCGCCAGCAGTCAAGGGACTTCAGATACGCAGTATTTT. Its translation: CASSQGTSDTQYF.

V and J are TRBV27 and TRBJ2-4, with no clear D. The CDR3 covers 13 residues. The V end lost 2 bases, the J end lost 0 bases, and 2 bases lay between the germline ends. CDR1 is MNHEY, CDR2 SMNVEV, per germline (reference sequence). Here the CDR3 reads CASSLVAKNIQYF. CDR3 bases: TGTGCCAGCAGTTTAGTAGCCAAAAACATTCAGTACTTC.

This chain joins TRBV6-5 and TRBJ2-5; 13 bases line up with TRBD2. The V and J ends lost 4 bases and 5 bases, in that order; junction bases with no gene match: 7. Per germline, CDR1 MNHEY and CDR2 SVGAGI. The CDR3 spans 16 residues. The chain's CDR3 is CASSFGLAGAFETQYF. DNA of the CDR3: TGTGCCAGCAGTTTCGGACTAGCGGGAGCTTTCGAGACCCAGTACTTC.

This sequence joins TRBV14 and TRBJ1-1; no definite D call. Germline loops: CDR1 SGHDN, CDR2 FVKESK. The V gene lost 7 bases and the J gene lost 5 bases, with 8 bases spanning the gap. The CDR3 covers 11 residues. The CDR3 region is CASTQGTEAFF. CDR3 in DNA: TGTGCCAGCACACAAGGGACTGAAGCTTTCTTT.

The chain carries TRBV6-5 and TRBJ1-2; D remains ambiguous. CDR3 size: 11 residues. Per the germline V gene, CDR1 is MNHEY and CDR2 is SVGAGI. V dropped 10 bases and J dropped 4 bases, with 10 bases sitting between them. CDR3 in amino acids: CATRSVYGYTF. CDR3 nucleotides: TGTGCCACACGGAGCGTCTATGGCTACACCTTC.

The chain carries TRBV28 and TRBJ2-7, with D tentatively TRBD2 (5 bases). The CDR3 runs 16 residues. The ends were cut back, 3 bases at V and 0 bases at J, with 15 bases in the middle. The V gene's germline CDR1 is MDHEN and CDR2 SYDVKM. The CDR3 bases are TGTGCCAGCAGTTTGAGGACTTCCTATCGCTCCTACGAGCAGTACTTC. Its protein product is CASSLRTSYRSYEQYF.

In this sample, this clonotype turned up once. This rearrangement joins TRBV20-1 to TRBJ1-2; D not certain. The CDR3 loop spans 12 amino acids. CDR1 and CDR2 (germline): DFQATT, SNEGSKA (reference sequence). The V end lost 0 bases, the J end lost 5 bases, and 7 bases lay between the germline ends. Here the CDR3 DNA reads TGCAGTGCTAGAGAGGTCGGATATGGCTACACCTTC. It translates to CSAREVGYGYTF.

This chain joins TRBV2 and TRBJ1-2; D is possibly TRBD1 (6 bases). Trimming took off 4 bases at V and 4 bases at J, with 16 bases between the two ends. CDR3 length: 15 residues. Germline assignment: CDR1 SNHLY and CDR2 FYNNEI. The chain's CDR3 is CASSGGGGAFYGYTF. CDR3 in DNA: TGTGCCAGCAGTGGTGGCGGGGGCGCTTTCTATGGCTACACCTTC. Looking up the rest from reference TRBV2 and TRBJ1-2 gives the full variable domain: EPEVTQTPSHQVTQMGQEVILRCVPISNHLYFYWYRQILGQKVEFLVSFYNNEISEKSEIFDDQFSVERPDGSNFTLKIRSTKLEDSAMYFCASSGGGGAFYGYTFGSGTRLTVV.

The J gene is TRBJ2-7, the V gene TRBV2; the match to TRBD2 covers 8 bases. Germline CDR1 SNHLY, CDR2 FYNNEI. With V trimmed by 5 bases and J by 4 bases, 7 bases remained unmatched. This CDR3 has 14 amino acids. The CDR3 coding sequence is TGTGCCAGCAGTCCCACGGGGGGGCCGTACGAGCAGTACTTC. The encoded protein is CASSPTGGPYEQYF.

The chain is built from TRBV20-1 and TRBJ2-6, with D perhaps matching TRBD1 (6 bases). This CDR3 spans 15 amino acids. V was cut by 5 bases and J by 3 bases, with 14 bases left in between. The germline CDR1 and CDR2 sequences are DFQATT and SNEGSKA (reference sequence). Written as DNA, the CDR3 is TGCAGTGCTGGGGGCAGCGAAAGTGGGGCCAACGTCCTGACTTTC. This encodes CSAGGSESGANVLTF.

CDR3 in amino acids: CSARLAGNTGELFF. CDR3 nucleotides: TGCAGTGCGAGACTAGCGGGTAACACCGGGGAGCTGTTTTTT. This sequence joins TRBV20-1 and TRBJ2-2, with 10 nucleotides matching TRBD2. The CDR3 extends over 14 amino acids. V was pared by 6 bases and J by 2 bases, with 3 bases of the junction left unmatched. The germline gives CDR1 DFQATT, CDR2 SNEGSKA (reference sequence).

The rearrangement links TRBV6-6 to TRBJ2-3; tentatively, D is TRBD1 or TRBD2 (6 bases each). Trimming cost V 8 bases and J 1 base, with 10 bases left between them. The CDR3 totals 13 residues. In germline, CDR1 is MNHNY, CDR2 SVGAGI (reference sequence). CDR3 in amino acids: CASLRGGTDTQYF. For the CDR3, the DNA is TGTGCCAGCCTTAGGGGGGGCACAGATACGCAGTATTTT.